This T cell receptor (beta chain) was sequenced for a study of regulatory T cells in long-lasting Graves disease. General study results and limits: Persistent disease showed a preference for TRBV28, TRBJ1-2 and TRBJ2-5.

This clonotype was picked up many times. Its matching antigen is unknown. Documented time point: newly diagnosed GD, antithyroid drugs for less than 3 months. From RNA extracted from PBMCs, the TCR library was made. Relying on iRepertoire HTBI primers and Arm-PCR of CDR3 regions, the team built TCR beta libraries. MiXCR, run by TCRdb on the multiplex PCR reads, gives a single entry per CDR3 protein. Of roughly 350,000 distinct CDR3 sequences listed, approximately 15% are singletons. The germline V gene has CDR1 MDHEN and CDR2 SYDVKM. V shed 8 bases and J shed 3 bases, with 21 bases lying between them. The CDR3 length is 16 residues. The sample was also linked to a second study, of T cells in Graves' hyperthyroidism and ophthalmopathy. That work adds: A set of HTBI primers served as the primers for a first-round RT-PCR of the TCR CDR3. Also found in blood were most expanded thyroid clonotypes above 0.001.

J is TRBJ2-3 and V is TRBV28; D gene uncertain. Sequences were derived from peripheral blood mononuclear cells (PBMCs), sampled at new diagnosis, from a patient treated with antithyroid drugs. The TCR sequence derives from a man aged 35-49 years with Graves disease. As DNA, the CDR3 is TGTGCCAGCGGGCGAAATTGGGGATCTAGGACAGATACGCAGTATTTT. It encodes CASGRNWGSRTDTQYF.